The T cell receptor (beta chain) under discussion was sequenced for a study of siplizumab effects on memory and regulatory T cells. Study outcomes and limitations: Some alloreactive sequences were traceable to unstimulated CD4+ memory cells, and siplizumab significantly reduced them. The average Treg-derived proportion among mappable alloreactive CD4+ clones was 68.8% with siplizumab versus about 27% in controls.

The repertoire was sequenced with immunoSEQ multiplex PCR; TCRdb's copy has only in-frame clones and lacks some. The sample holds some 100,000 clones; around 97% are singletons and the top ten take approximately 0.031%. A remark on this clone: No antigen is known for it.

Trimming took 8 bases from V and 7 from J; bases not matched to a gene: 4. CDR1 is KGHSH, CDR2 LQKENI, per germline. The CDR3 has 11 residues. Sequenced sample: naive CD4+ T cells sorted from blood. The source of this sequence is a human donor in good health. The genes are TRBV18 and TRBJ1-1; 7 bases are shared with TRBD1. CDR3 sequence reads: CASARDSEAFF. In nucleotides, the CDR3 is TGTGCCAGCGCCCGGGACAGTGAAGCTTTCTTT.